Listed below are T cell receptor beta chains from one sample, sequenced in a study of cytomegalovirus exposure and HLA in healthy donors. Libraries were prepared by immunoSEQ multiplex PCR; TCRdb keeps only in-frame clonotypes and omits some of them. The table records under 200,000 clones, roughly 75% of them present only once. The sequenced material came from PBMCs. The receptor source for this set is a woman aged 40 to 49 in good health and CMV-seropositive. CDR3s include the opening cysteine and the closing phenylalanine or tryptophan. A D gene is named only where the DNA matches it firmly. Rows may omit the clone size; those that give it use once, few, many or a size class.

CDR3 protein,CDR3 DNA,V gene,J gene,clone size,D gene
CASSYSRDYEQFF,TGTGCCAGCAGTTACTCGAGGGACTATGAGCAGTTCTTC,TRBV6-5,TRBJ2-1,NA,NA
CASTVGPPFNEQFF,TGTGCCAGCACTGTGGGGCCACCCTTCAATGAGCAGTTCTTC,TRBV6-6,TRBJ2-1,once,NA
CASSSGQYGNTIYF,TGTGCCAGCAGTTCTGGGCAGTATGGAAACACCATATATTTT,TRBV6-5,TRBJ1-3,NA,NA
CSVEDRGGIGGYTF,TGCAGCGTTGAGGATCGGGGGGGGATTGGAGGCTACACCTTC,TRBV29-1,TRBJ1-2,few,NA
CASSYGRDYGYTF,TGTGCCAGCAGTTATGGCCGGGACTATGGCTACACCTTC,TRBV6-6,TRBJ1-2,NA,NA
CASVPPGQGNSPLHF,TGTGCCAGCGTACCGCCAGGACAGGGAAATTCACCCCTCCACTTT,TRBV6-6,TRBJ1-6,few,TRBD1
CASSKGGNQPQHF,TGTGCCAGCAGCAAGGGGGGCAATCAGCCCCAGCATTTT,TRBV6-5,TRBJ1-5,NA,NA
CASSQGGSWTNSGNTIYF,TGTGCCAGCAGCCAAGGTGGGAGCTGGACGAACTCTGGAAACACCATATATTTT,TRBV4-2,TRBJ1-3,NA,NA
CASSLPAGTVIYEQYF,TGTGCCAGCAGTCTTCCCGCCGGGACAGTGATCTACGAGCAGTACTTC,TRBV28,TRBJ2-7,few,TRBD1
CASSRTATGQGFNSPLHF,TGTGCCAGCAGCCGGACGGCGACGGGACAGGGATTTAATTCACCCCTCCACTTT,TRBV4-2,TRBJ1-6,NA,TRBD1
CASSLYQGASYEQYF,TGTGCCAGCAGTTTATATCAGGGGGCCTCCTACGAGCAGTACTTC,TRBV27,TRBJ2-7,NA,TRBD1
CASSTSAGTEAFF,TGTGCCAGCAGCACTTCAGCGGGCACTGAAGCTTTCTTT,TRBV14,TRBJ1-1,NA,NA
CASSPGQDQRGETQYF,TGTGCCAGCAGCCCGGGACAGGACCAAAGGGGGGAGACCCAGTACTTC,TRBV5-8,TRBJ2-5,NA,TRBD1
CASSLRGRGGVKYEQYF,TGCGCCAGCAGCTTGCGGGGTAGGGGGGGAGTCAAGTACGAGCAGTACTTC,TRBV5-1,TRBJ2-7,NA,NA
CASSLDPGLGSYEQYF,TGTGCCAGCAGCTTAGATCCAGGTTTGGGCTCCTACGAGCAGTACTTC,TRBV11-2,TRBJ2-7,NA,NA
CASSLGGANVLTF,TGTGCCAGCAGTCTAGGCGGGGCCAACGTCCTGACTTTC,TRBV11-2,TRBJ2-6,NA,NA
CASTSDRIRGYSNQPQHF,TGTGCCAGTACGTCGGACAGAATTAGGGGTTATAGCAATCAGCCCCAGCATTTT,TRBV19,TRBJ1-5,NA,NA
CAWSVRWLASGIHANTGELFF,TGTGCCTGGAGTGTCCGGTGGTTGGCTAGCGGGATCCACGCGAACACCGGGGAGCTGTTTTTT,TRBV30,TRBJ2-2,NA,TRBD2
CASSQGYRIAEKLFF,TGCGCCAGCAGCCAAGGGTACAGGATTGCTGAAAAACTGTTTTTT,TRBV4-1,TRBJ1-4,NA,NA
CASSQTGGVYEQYF,TGTGCCAGCAGTCAGACAGGGGGCGTCTACGAGCAGTACTTC,TRBV28,TRBJ2-7,NA,TRBD1
CASRLGGNEQFF,TGTGCCAGCAGACTTGGGGGGAATGAGCAGTTCTTC,TRBV11-2,TRBJ2-1,once,NA
CASSFLAGSSGANVLTF,TGTGCCAGCAGCTTCCTAGCGGGGAGCTCTGGGGCCAACGTCCTGACTTTC,TRBV5-6,TRBJ2-6,NA,TRBD2
CASSLFRGSPYEQYF,TGTGCCAGCAGCTTATTTCGCGGTAGTCCCTACGAGCAGTACTTC,TRBV7-3,TRBJ2-7,NA,NA
CASSFSSGGRYEQYF,TGTGCCAGCAGCTTTAGTAGCGGGGGTCGCTACGAGCAGTACTTC,TRBV28,TRBJ2-7,NA,TRBD2
CASSVRRVQGISGANVLTF,TGTGCCAGCAGCGTACGACGGGTACAAGGAATCTCTGGGGCCAACGTCCTGACTTTC,TRBV9,TRBJ2-6,NA,NA
CASSLLPGRGPLGEQYF,TGTGCCAGCAGCCTCCTTCCAGGCAGGGGGCCTCTTGGCGAGCAGTACTTC,TRBV7-3,TRBJ2-7,NA,TRBD1
CASTSRRSGANVLTF,TGTGCCAGCACCTCGAGGCGGTCTGGGGCCAACGTCCTGACTTTC,TRBV2,TRBJ2-6,NA,NA
CASSLLTREPSETQYF,TGCGCCAGCAGCCTGCTGACTAGAGAACCTTCAGAGACCCAGTACTTC,TRBV5-1,TRBJ2-5,NA,NA
CASRGGLLAGTGELFF,TGTGCCAGTAGAGGGGGACTACTAGCGGGCACCGGGGAGCTGTTTTTT,TRBV19,TRBJ2-2,NA,TRBD2
CASSLTGIHEQYF,TGTGCCAGCAGTTTAACAGGGATCCACGAGCAGTACTTC,TRBV28,TRBJ2-7,NA,NA
CASSPRTGGNYGYTF,TGTGCCAGCAGTCCCCGGACAGGGGGCAACTATGGCTACACCTTC,TRBV27,TRBJ1-2,NA,TRBD1
CASSVTVSSYEQYF,TGTGCCAGCAGCGTAACCGTGAGCTCCTACGAGCAGTACTTC,TRBV9,TRBJ2-7,NA,NA
CASSDSGGWGEKLFF,TGCGCCAGCAGTGACAGCGGGGGTTGGGGTGAAAAACTGTTTTTT,TRBV10-2,TRBJ1-4,NA,NA
CASSLGGRQGSHEQYF,TGTGCCAGCAGTTTGGGCGGAAGACAGGGGTCCCACGAGCAGTACTTC,TRBV28,TRBJ2-7,NA,TRBD1
CASSLVQGGTGELFF,TGTGCCAGCAGCTTAGTACAGGGCGGCACCGGGGAGCTGTTTTTT,TRBV7-9,TRBJ2-2,NA,NA
CSARRPGTGNYNEQFF,TGCAGCGCAAGAAGGCCGGGGACAGGGAACTACAATGAGCAGTTCTTC,TRBV29-1,TRBJ2-1,NA,TRBD1
CAIGDRGNYEQYF,TGTGCCATCGGTGACAGGGGGAACTACGAGCAGTACTTC,TRBV10-3,TRBJ2-7,NA,TRBD1
CASSRVARRSGNTIYF,TGTGCCAGCAGTCGCGTGGCGAGGCGGTCTGGAAACACCATATATTTT,TRBV28,TRBJ1-3,NA,NA
CASSLGLIWAGQPQHF,TGTGCCAGCAGTTTGGGACTGATATGGGCGGGTCAGCCCCAGCATTTT,TRBV28,TRBJ1-5,NA,NA
CASSFPGVEGNTEAFF,TGTGCCAGCAGTTTTCCGGGGGTGGAGGGGAACACTGAAGCTTTCTTT,TRBV6-4,TRBJ1-1,few,NA
CASTKGQVGQPQHF,TGTGCCAGCACTAAGGGACAGGTCGGACAGCCCCAGCATTTT,TRBV6-6,TRBJ1-5,NA,TRBD1
CASSGTSGSWETQYF,TGTGCCAGCAGTGGCACTAGCGGGAGTTGGGAGACCCAGTACTTC,TRBV2,TRBJ2-5,NA,TRBD2
CASSYRGSNSPLHF,TGTGCCAGCAGTTACAGGGGCTCTAATTCACCCCTCCACTTT,TRBV6-5,TRBJ1-6,NA,NA
CASSIVHRSYEQYF,TGTGCCAGTAGTATAGTACACAGGTCCTACGAGCAGTACTTC,TRBV19,TRBJ2-7,few,NA
CASRRQQGENYGYTF,TGTGCCAGCCGCCGACAACAGGGGGAGAACTATGGCTACACCTTC,TRBV18,TRBJ1-2,NA,TRBD1
CASYTLAGFNEQFF,TGTGCCAGCTACACGCTAGCGGGATTCAATGAGCAGTTCTTC,TRBV18,TRBJ2-1,NA,TRBD2
CASSQGTGSSYEQYF,TGCGCCAGCAGCCAAGGGACGGGGAGCTCCTACGAGCAGTACTTC,TRBV4-1,TRBJ2-7,NA,NA